This TCR beta chain was retrieved from a study of T-cell reconstitution after alpha-beta-depleted transplantation in children. V was clipped by 0 bases and J by 5 bases; unmatched bases: 6. The CDR3 contains 16 residues. Germline values: CDR1 SGHRS, CDR2 YFSETQ. For TCRbeta, the library was prepared with unique molecular identifiers. TCRdb analysed the PCR reads with MiXCR anew, one entry per CDR3 protein. The table includes about 540,000 distinct CDR3 sequences, around 16% detected once. The chain carries TRBV5-1 and TRBJ2-7; 12 bases are shared with TRBD2. The receptor's source is a human donor who donated a stem cell graft to a child with acute lymphoblastic leukemia. The sample was PBMCs from the stem cell graft donor, taken from the stem cell graft. The CDR3 loop reads CASSLVTSGSRNEQYF. CDR3 in DNA: TGCGCCAGCAGCTTGGTGACTAGCGGGAGTCGCAACGAGCAGTACTTC.